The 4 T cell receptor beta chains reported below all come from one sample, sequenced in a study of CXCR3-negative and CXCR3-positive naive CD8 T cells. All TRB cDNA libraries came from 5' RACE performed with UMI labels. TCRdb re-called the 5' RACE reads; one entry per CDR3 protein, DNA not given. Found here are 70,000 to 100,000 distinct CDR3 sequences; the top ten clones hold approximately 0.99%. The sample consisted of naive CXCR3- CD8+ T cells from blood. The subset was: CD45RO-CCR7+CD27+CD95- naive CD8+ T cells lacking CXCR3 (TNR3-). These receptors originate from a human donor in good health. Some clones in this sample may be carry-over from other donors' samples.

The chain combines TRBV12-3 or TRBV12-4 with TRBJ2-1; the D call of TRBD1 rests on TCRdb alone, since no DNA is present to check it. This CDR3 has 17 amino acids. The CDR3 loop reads CASSFNRAGGIAIEQFF.

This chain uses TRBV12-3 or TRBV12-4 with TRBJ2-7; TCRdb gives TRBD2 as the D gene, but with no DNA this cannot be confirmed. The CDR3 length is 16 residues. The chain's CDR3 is CASSLGSASGTYEQYF.

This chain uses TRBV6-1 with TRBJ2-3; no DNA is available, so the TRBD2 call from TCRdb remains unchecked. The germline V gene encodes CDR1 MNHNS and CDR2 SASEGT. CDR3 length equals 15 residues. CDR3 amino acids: CASSGLAASTDTQYF.

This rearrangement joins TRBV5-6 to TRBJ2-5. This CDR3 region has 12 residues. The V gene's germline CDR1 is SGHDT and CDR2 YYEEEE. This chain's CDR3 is CASSFIQETQYF.